This T cell receptor (beta chain) was obtained from a study of blood T cell repertoires in COVID-19. The repertoire was sequenced with immunoSEQ multiplex PCR; TCRdb's copy has only in-frame clones and lacks some. Of more than 110,000 clones listed, 90% are singletons. V lost 6 bases to trimming and J lost 0 bases; unmatched junction nucleotides: 10. Germline V CDR1 and CDR2: SGHDT, YYEEEE. The CDR3 covers 16 residues. The count of this clone is one. The V gene is TRBV5-6, the J gene TRBJ2-3, with 7 bases fitting TRBD1. The receptor was isolated from a woman at least 80 years old with acute or convalescent COVID-19. The sample comprised peripheral blood. CDR3 DNA sequence: TGTGCCAGCAAAGAGGACAGGTGGAGGAGCACAGATACGCAGTATTTT. Translating it yields CASKEDRWRSTDTQYF.